Listed here are 14 T cell receptor beta chains from one sample, sequenced in a study of monozygotic twins with cystic fibrosis. Libraries were prepared by immunoSEQ multiplex PCR; TCRdb keeps only in-frame clonotypes and omits some of them. Of about 14,000 clones detected, 90% to 95% appear once; the ten largest clones hold around 9.3%. The sequenced sample was blood. Every receptor here comes from a girl aged 2-10 years with cystic fibrosis.

V is TRBV9 and J is TRBJ2-2; D gene uncertain. Germline V lookup: CDR1 SGDLS, CDR2 YYNGEE. The CDR3 extends over 14 amino acids. V was shortened by 0 bases and J by 0 bases, with 3 bases between the two germline ends. The CDR3 reads CASSVAPNTGELFF. The DNA for the CDR3 is TGTGCCAGCAGCGTAGCCCCGAACACCGGGGAGCTGTTTTTT.

The chain couples TRBV11-3 to TRBJ1-1; D might be TRBD1 (5 bases). The V gene lost 7 bases and the J gene lost 1 base, with 19 bases spanning the gap. The germline CDR1 and CDR2 sequences are SGHNT and YENEEA. CDR3 size: 16 residues. The CDR3 sequence is CASTPDGGLGNTEAFF. CDR3 nucleotide sequence: TGTGCCAGCACCCCGGACGGGGGTTTAGGGAACACTGAAGCTTTCTTT. Filled out from reference TRBV11-3 and TRBJ1-1, the complete variable domain reads EAGVVQSPRYKIIEKKQPVAFWCNPISGHNTLYWYLQNLGQGPELLIRYENEEAVDDSQLPKDRFSAERLKGVDSTLKIQPAELGDSAVYLCASTPDGGLGNTEAFFGQGTRLTVV.

This clone has a single count. J is TRBJ2-7 and V is TRBV7-6; TRBD2 agrees at 7 bases. Germline lookup yields CDR1 SGHVS and CDR2 FNYEAQ. This CDR3 comprises 13 residues. The trim removed 5 bases at V and 3 bases at J, leaving 4 bases unmatched. This CDR3 reads CASSRTRGYEQYF. The CDR3 nucleotides are TGTGCCAGCAGCCGGACTAGGGGCTACGAGCAGTACTTC.

This chain links TRBV5-1 with TRBJ2-7; a possible D gene is TRBD1 (7 bases). From germline, CDR1 is SGHRS and CDR2 YFSETQ. V lost 8 bases and J lost 4, with 28 bases in between. This CDR3 is built from 17 residues. CDR3 loop: CASSPRGVGSFTYEQYF. The DNA of the CDR3 is TGCGCCAGTTCTCCCAGGGGGGTCGGGAGTTTTACGTACGAGCAGTACTTC.

The chain carries TRBV15 and TRBJ2-7; 10 positions match TRBD2. CDR1 LNHNV and CDR2 YYDKDF come from the germline V gene (reference sequence). This CDR3 spans 14 amino acids. V lost 4 bases to trimming and J lost 3 bases; unmatched junction nucleotides: 3. The CDR3 DNA follows: TGTGCCACCAGCATTAGCGGGAGGTTCTACGAGCAGTACTTC. Translating it yields CATSISGRFYEQYF.

CDR3 sequence: CASSLSGTASYNEQFF. Written as DNA, the CDR3 is TGTGCCAGCAGCCTCTCCGGGACAGCGTCCTACAATGAGCAGTTCTTC. This chain uses TRBV7-2 with TRBJ2-1, with 7 positions matching TRBD1. This CDR3 contains 16 residues. V shed 5 bases and J 1 base; nucleotides not matched to a gene: 8. In germline, CDR1 is SGHTA, CDR2 FQGNSA.

The chain is built from TRBV9 and TRBJ2-1; unclear D gene. This CDR3 has 15 amino acids. Trimming pared 4 bases from V and 2 bases from J, leaving 13 bases between. CDR1 is SGDLS and CDR2 is YYNGEE in the germline V gene. The CDR3 sequence: CASSPGAAAYNEQFF. The CDR3 nucleotides are TGTGCCAGCAGCCCCGGCGCCGCGGCCTACAATGAGCAGTTCTTC.

V and J are TRBV10-2 and TRBJ2-1; 9 nucleotides line up with TRBD2. V was pared by 4 bases and J by 5 bases, with 3 bases of the junction left unmatched. Per germline, CDR1 WSHSY and CDR2 SAAADI. This CDR3 has 14 amino acids. The CDR3 reads CASSVWTSDNEQFF. As DNA, the CDR3 is TGCGCCAGCAGTGTGTGGACTAGCGACAATGAGCAGTTCTTC.

The rearrangement uses TRBV5-1 and TRBJ2-1; 9 positions agree with TRBD1. This CDR3 spans 15 amino acids. The V segment lost 4 bases and the J segment 5 bases; nucleotides outside the gene matches: 7. CDR1 is SGHRS, CDR2 YFSETQ, per germline. The CDR3 DNA follows: TGCGCCAGCAGCGCACAGGGGGCTTTTAACAATGAGCAGTTCTTC. This sequence encodes CASSAQGAFNNEQFF.

The CDR3 protein is CASSLGQPDGYTF. CDR3 sequence (DNA): TGCGCCAGCAGCCTAGGACAGCCCGATGGCTACACCTTC. The chain has TRBV5-1 and TRBJ1-2; weak D call: TRBD1 (6 bases). Germline V CDR1 and CDR2: SGHRS, YFSETQ. V lost 4 bases, J lost 6 bases, and 13 bases lay in between. There are 13 residues in the CDR3. The full variable domain, with the rest looked up from reference TRBV5-1 and TRBJ1-2, is KAGVTQTPRYLIKTRGQQVTLSCSPISGHRSVSWYQQTPGQGLQFLFEYFSETQRNKGNFPGRFSGRQFSNSRSEMNVSTLELGDSALYLCASSLGQPDGYTFGSGTRLTVV.

The chain uses TRBV14 and TRBJ2-7; the D gene is possibly TRBD1 (5 bases). V was trimmed by 6 bases and J by 4 bases, leaving 13 bases between them. The germline V gene encodes CDR1 SGHDN and CDR2 FVKESK. The CDR3 spans 13 residues. The CDR3 loop is CASSPGPGYEQYF. CDR3 nucleotides: TGTGCCAGCAGTCCAGGGCCAGGGTACGAGCAGTACTTC.

The V gene is TRBV5-1, the J gene TRBJ2-3, with 15 bases identical to TRBD2. Unmatched junction bases numbered 8, after V lost 4 bases and J lost 2 bases. From germline, CDR1 is SGHRS and CDR2 YFSETQ. This CDR3 spans 18 amino acids. CDR3 in DNA: TGCGCCAGCAGCCGGGGACTAGCGGGAGGCCCGTTCACAGATACGCAGTATTTT. This sequence encodes CASSRGLAGGPFTDTQYF.

The CDR3 coding sequence is TGTGCCCACTTTGGCGGGACCTATGGCTACACCTTC. Translating gives CAHFGGTYGYTF. This chain joins TRBV30 and TRBJ1-2, with a tentative D call TRBD1 (5 bases). V shed 8 bases and J shed 4 bases, with 14 bases lying between them. Germline V gene data show CDR1 as GTSNPN and CDR2 as SVGIG (reference sequence). This CDR3 region has 12 residues.

A word on this clone: This specimen includes other DNA sequences encoding the same CDR3. The rearrangement links TRBV18 to TRBJ2-7; D unresolved. The CDR3 loop spans 12 amino acids. Trimming left V 3 bases short and J 1 base short, with 4 bases between. Germline CDR1 KGHSH, CDR2 LQKENI. The CDR3 bases are TGTGCCAGCTCACCTGAGTCCTACGAGCAGTACTTC. It translates to CASSPESYEQYF.